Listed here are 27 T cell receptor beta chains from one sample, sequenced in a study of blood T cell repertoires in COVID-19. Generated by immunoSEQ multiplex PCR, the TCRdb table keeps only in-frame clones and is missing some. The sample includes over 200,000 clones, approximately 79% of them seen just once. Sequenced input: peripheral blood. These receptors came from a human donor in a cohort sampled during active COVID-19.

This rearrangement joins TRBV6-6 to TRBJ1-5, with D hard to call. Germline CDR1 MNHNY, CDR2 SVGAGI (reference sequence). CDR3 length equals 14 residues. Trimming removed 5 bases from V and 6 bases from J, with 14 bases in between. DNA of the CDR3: TGTGCCAGCAGTCCCTCTTCCGGGTTTCAGCCCCAGCATTTT. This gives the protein CASSPSSGFQPQHF.

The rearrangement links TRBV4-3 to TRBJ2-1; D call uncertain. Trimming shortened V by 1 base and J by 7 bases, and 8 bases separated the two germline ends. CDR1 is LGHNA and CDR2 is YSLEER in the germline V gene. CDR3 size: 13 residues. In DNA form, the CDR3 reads TGCGCCAGCAGCCAAGTAAACGGGAATGAGCAGTTCTTC. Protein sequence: CASSQVNGNEQFF.

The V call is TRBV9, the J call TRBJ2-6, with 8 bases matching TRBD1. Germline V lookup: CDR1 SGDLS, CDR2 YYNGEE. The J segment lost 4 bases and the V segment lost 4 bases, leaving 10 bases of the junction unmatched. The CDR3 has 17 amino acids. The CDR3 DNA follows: TGTGCCAGCAGCCTACCTCAGGGGGCTAAAGGGGCCAACGTCCTGACTTTC. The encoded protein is CASSLPQGAKGANVLTF.

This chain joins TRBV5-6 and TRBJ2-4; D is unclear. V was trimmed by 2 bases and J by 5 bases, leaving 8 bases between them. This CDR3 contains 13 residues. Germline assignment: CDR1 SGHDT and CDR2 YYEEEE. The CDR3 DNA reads TGTGCCAGCAGCTTACCGCGGCAAAACATTCAGTACTTC. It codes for CASSLPRQNIQYF.

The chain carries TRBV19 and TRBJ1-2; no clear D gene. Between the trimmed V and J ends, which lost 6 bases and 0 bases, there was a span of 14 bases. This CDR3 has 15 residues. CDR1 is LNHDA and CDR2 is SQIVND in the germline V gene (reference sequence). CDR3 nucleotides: TGTGCCAGTAGGCTGACCGGGAATTCTAACTATGGCTACACCTTC. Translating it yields CASRLTGNSNYGYTF.

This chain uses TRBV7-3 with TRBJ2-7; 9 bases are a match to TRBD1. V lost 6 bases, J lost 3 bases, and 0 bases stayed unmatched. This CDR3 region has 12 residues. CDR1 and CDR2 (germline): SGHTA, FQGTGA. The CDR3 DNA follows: TGTGCCAGCAGGGACAGGGGCTACGAGCAGTACTTC. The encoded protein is CASRDRGYEQYF.

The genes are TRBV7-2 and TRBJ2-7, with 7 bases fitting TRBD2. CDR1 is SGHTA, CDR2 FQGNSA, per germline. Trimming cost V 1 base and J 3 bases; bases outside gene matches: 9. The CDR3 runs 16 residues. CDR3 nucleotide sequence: TGTGCCAGCAGCTTAGTTGGGGGAGGGTTAAACTACGAGCAGTACTTC. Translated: CASSLVGGGLNYEQYF.

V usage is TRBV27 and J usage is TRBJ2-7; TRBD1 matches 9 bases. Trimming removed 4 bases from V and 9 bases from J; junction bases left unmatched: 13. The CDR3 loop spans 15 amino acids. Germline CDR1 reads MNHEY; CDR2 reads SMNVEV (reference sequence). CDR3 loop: CASSSAGTGNRGQYF. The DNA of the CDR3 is TGTGCCAGCAGTTCCGCCGGGACAGGGAATAGAGGGCAGTACTTC.

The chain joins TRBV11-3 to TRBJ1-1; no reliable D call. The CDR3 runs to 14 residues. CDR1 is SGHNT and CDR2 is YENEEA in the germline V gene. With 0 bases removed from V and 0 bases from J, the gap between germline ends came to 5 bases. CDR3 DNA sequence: TGTGCCAGCAGCTTAGACAGAATGAACACTGAAGCTTTCTTT. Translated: CASSLDRMNTEAFF.

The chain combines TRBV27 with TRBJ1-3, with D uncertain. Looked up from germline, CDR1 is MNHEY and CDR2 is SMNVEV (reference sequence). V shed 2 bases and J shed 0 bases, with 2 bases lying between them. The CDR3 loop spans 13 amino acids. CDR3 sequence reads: CASSLHSGNTIYF. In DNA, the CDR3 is TGTGCCAGCAGTTTACACTCTGGAAACACCATATATTTT.

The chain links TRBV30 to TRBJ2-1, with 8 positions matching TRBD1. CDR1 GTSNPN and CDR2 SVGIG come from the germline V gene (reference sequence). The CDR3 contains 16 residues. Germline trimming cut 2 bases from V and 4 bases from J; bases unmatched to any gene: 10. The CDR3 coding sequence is TGTGCCTGGAGTCTGGGTTGGACAGGGAGGTACAATGAGCAGTTCTTC. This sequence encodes CAWSLGWTGRYNEQFF. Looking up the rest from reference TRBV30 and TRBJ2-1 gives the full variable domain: SQTIHQWPATLVQPVGSPLSLECTVEGTSNPNLYWYRQAAGRGLQLLFYSVGIGQISSEVPQNLSASRPQDRQFILSSKKLLLSDSGFYLCAWSLGWTGRYNEQFFGPGTRLTVL.

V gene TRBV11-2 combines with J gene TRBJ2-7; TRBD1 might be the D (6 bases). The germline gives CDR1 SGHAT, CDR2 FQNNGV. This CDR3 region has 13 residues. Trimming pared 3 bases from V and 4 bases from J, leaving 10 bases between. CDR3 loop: CASSFGQGYEQYF. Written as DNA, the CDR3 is TGTGCCAGCAGCTTCGGTCAGGGGTACGAGCAGTACTTC.

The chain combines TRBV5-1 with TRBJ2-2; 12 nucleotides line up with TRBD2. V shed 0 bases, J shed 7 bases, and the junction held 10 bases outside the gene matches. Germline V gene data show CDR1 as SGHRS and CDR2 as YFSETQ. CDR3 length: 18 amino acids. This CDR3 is CASSLAASGRAYHGELFF. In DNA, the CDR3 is TGCGCCAGCAGCTTGGCGGCTAGCGGGAGGGCCTATCACGGGGAGCTGTTTTTT.

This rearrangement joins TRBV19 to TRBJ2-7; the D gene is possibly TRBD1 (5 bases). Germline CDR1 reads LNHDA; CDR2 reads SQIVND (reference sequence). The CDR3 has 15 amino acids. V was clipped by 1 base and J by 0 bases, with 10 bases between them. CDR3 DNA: TGTGCCAGTAGTATAGGACAGTCCATCTCCTACGAGCAGTACTTC. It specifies CASSIGQSISYEQYF. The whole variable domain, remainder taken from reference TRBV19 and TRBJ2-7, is DGGITQSPKYLFRKEGQNVTLSCEQNLNHDAMYWYRQDPGQGLRLIYYSQIVNDFQKGDIAEGYSVSREKKESFPLTVTSAQKNPTAFYLCASSIGQSISYEQYFGPGTRLTVT.

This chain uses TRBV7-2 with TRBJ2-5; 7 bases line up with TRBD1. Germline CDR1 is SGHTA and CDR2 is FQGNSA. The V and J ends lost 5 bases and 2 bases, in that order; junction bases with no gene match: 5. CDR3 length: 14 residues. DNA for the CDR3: TGTGCCAGCAGCGTGGGACAGACACAAGAGACCCAGTACTTC. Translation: CASSVGQTQETQYF.

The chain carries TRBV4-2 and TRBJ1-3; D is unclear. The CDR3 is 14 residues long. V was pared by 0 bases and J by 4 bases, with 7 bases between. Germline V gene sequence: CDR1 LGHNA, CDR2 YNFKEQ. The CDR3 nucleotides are TGTGCCAGCAGCCAAGATGCCCGGGGAAACACCATATATTTT. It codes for CASSQDARGNTIYF.

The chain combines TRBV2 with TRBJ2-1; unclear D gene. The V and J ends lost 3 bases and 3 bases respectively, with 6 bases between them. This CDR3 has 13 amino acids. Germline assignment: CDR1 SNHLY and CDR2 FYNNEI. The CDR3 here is CASSDYFYNEQFF. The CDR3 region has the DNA TGTGCCAGCAGTGACTACTTCTACAATGAGCAGTTCTTC.

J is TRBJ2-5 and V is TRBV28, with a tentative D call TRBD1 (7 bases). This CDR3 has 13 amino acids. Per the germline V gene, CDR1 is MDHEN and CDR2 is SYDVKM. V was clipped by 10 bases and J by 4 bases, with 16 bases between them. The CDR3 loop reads CATFQGGGETQYF. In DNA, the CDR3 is TGTGCCACCTTCCAGGGGGGAGGAGAGACCCAGTACTTC.

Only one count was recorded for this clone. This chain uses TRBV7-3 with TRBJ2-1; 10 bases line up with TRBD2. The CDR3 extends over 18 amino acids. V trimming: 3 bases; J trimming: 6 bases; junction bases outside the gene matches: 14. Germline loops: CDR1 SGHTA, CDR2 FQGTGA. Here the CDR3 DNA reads TGTGCCAGCAGCTTCCAGAGTCCCAGCGGGAGGGCCTCCAATGAGCAGTTCTTC. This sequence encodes CASSFQSPSGRASNEQFF.

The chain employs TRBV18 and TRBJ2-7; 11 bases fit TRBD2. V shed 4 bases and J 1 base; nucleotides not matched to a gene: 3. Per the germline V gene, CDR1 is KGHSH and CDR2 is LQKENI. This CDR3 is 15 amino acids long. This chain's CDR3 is CASSLRLAGSYEQYF. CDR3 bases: TGTGCCAGCTCACTAAGACTAGCGGGGTCCTACGAGCAGTACTTC. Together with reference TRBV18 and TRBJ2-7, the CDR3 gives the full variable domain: NAGVMQNPRHLVRRRGQEARLRCSPMKGHSHVYWYRQLPEEGLKFMVYLQKENIIDESGMPKERFSAEFPKEGPSILRIQQVVRGDSAAYFCASSLRLAGSYEQYFGPGTRLTVT.

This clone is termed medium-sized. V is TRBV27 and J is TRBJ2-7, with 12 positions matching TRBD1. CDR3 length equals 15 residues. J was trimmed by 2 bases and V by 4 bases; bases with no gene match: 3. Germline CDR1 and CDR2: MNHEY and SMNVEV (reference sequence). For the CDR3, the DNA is TGTGCCAGCAGTTCCGGGACAGGGGGCCCCTACGAGCAGTACTTC. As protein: CASSSGTGGPYEQYF.

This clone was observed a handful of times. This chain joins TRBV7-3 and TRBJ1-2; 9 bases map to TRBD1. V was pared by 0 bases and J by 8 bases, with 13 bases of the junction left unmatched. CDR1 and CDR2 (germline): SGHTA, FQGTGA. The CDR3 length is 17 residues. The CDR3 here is CASSLTGTGISKYGYTF. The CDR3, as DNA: TGTGCCAGCAGCTTAACCGGGACAGGGATATCCAAGTACGGCTACACCTTC.

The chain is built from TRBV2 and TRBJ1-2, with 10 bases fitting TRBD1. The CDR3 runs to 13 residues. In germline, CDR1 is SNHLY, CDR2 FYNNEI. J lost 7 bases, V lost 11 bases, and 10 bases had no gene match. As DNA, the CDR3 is TGTGCCGGGTCGAGACAGGGGGCTAGTGGCTACACCTTC. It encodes CAGSRQGASGYTF.

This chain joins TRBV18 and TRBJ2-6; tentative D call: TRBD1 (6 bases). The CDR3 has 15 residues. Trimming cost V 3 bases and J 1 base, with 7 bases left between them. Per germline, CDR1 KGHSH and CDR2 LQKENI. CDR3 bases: TGTGCCAGCTCACCGGACAGATCTGGGGCCAACGTCCTGACTTTC. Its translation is CASSPDRSGANVLTF.

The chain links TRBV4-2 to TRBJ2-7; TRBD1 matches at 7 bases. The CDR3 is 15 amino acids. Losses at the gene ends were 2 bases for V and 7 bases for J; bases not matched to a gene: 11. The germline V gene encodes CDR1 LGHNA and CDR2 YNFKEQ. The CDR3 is CASSQHHDRVEEQYF. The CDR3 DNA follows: TGTGCCAGCAGCCAACACCACGACAGGGTAGAAGAGCAGTACTTC.

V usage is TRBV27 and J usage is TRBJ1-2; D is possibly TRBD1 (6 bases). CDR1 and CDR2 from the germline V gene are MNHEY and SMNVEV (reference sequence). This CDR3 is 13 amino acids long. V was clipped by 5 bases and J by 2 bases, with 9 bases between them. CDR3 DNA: TGTGCCAGCAGTAGGACAGCGAACTATGGCTACACCTTC. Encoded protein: CASSRTANYGYTF.

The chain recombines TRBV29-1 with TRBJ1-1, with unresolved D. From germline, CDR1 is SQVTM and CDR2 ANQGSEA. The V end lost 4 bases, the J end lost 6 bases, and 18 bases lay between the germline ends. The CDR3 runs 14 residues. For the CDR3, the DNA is TGCAGCGTTGGGGAGGGAAGGATGAGCGCTGAAGCTTTCTTT. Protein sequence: CSVGEGRMSAEAFF.